These T cell receptor beta chains were read from a single sample in a study of cytomegalovirus exposure and HLA in healthy donors. TCRdb keeps only in-frame clones here, not all; method: immunoSEQ multiplex PCR. The sample lists fewer than 250,000 clones, approximately 88% occurring once. The sample consisted of PBMCs. These TCRs come from a woman between 25 and 40 years old in good health and CMV-seropositive. The CDR3 runs from the conserved cysteine through the conserved F or W. The D gene is left open where the match is weak. Some rows have no size entry. The others give once, few or many, or a class for an expanded clone.

D gene	V gene	J gene	clone size	CDR3 DNA	CDR3 protein
TRBD1	TRBV9	TRBJ2-7	.	TGTGCCAGCAGCGGGGGGTGGGACAGGGCATACGAGCAGTACTTC	CASSGGWDRAYEQYF
.	TRBV6-5	TRBJ1-2	.	TGTGCCAGCAGGGGTGGGGCTGGCTACACCTTC	CASRGGAGYTF
.	TRBV30	TRBJ2-7	.	TGTGCCTGGAGGGGTCTATCAGACGCATACGAGCAGTACTTC	CAWRGLSDAYEQYF
.	TRBV11-3	TRBJ2-7	.	TGTGCCAGCAGCTTAGAAGCGGTGGGGTCCTACGAGCAGTACTTC	CASSLEAVGSYEQYF
.	TRBV5-1	TRBJ2-7	.	TGCGCCAGCAGCTTGGGACTATCAAGCTCCTACGAGCAGTACTTC	CASSLGLSSSYEQYF
.	TRBV30	TRBJ2-3	once	TGTGCCTGGAGGACAGGACCCCTCAGCACAGATACGCAGTATTTT	CAWRTGPLSTDTQYF
.	TRBV7-3	TRBJ2-3	few	TGTGCCAGCAGCCCGGGACTCCTCGGCGATACGCAGTATTTT	CASSPGLLGDTQYF
.	TRBV7-6	TRBJ1-2	.	TGTGCCAGCGGGCAGAACTATGGCTACACCTTC	CASGQNYGYTF
.	TRBV27	TRBJ2-3	once	TGTGCCAGCAACCCCCCTGACAGATACACAGATACGCAGTATTTT	CASNPPDRYTDTQYF
.	TRBV2	TRBJ2-3	.	TGTGCCAGCAGGGGGGGCACAGGAGGCACAGATACGCAGTATTTT	CASRGGTGGTDTQYF
.	TRBV7-2	TRBJ2-7	.	TGTGCCAGCAGCTTATCCCTAGCGCAGTACTTC	CASSLSLAQYF
.	TRBV2	TRBJ2-7	once	TGTGCCAGCAGGGCGCATGAGTTAGGCACCGAGCAGTACTTC	CASRAHELGTEQYF
TRBD1	TRBV6-5	TRBJ1-1	.	TGTGCCAGCAGCCGAAACAGGGGCACTGAAGCTTTCTTT	CASSRNRGTEAFF
.	TRBV19	TRBJ2-7	.	TGTGCCAGTAGTATCGTAGGGCAAACCTACGAGCAGTACTTC	CASSIVGQTYEQYF
.	TRBV9	TRBJ1-3	.	TGTGCCAGCAGCGTAGATCACCAGGGCTCTGGAAACACCATATATTTT	CASSVDHQGSGNTIYF
.	TRBV6-1	TRBJ1-5	.	TGTGCCAGCAGTGACTGGCGTCAGCCCCAGCATTTT	CASSDWRQPQHF
TRBD2	TRBV7-2	TRBJ2-3	.	TGTGCCAGCAGCTTAGGTTTAGCGGGTTCGGTGGATACGCAGTATTTT	CASSLGLAGSVDTQYF
TRBD1	TRBV11-2	TRBJ2-7	.	TGTGCCAGCAGCTTAGTTAGGGGGCCTGGGTACGAGCAGTACTTC	CASSLVRGPGYEQYF
.	TRBV19	TRBJ2-5	.	TGTGCCAGTAGTATGCAGGGGACTATACAAGAGACCCAGTACTTC	CASSMQGTIQETQYF
.	TRBV6-5	TRBJ1-2	.	TGTGCCAGCAGTTACATCAGGGGCGTGGGTTACACCTTC	CASSYIRGVGYTF
.	TRBV5-6	TRBJ2-1	.	TGTGCCAGCAGCCACCAGAATGAGCAGTTCTTC	CASSHQNEQFF
.	TRBV6-6	TRBJ2-1	once	TGTGCCAGCAGCCCATTATTGACTAATGAGCAGTTCTTC	CASSPLLTNEQFF
TRBD1	TRBV27	TRBJ1-1	.	TGTGCCAGCAGTTTCGGAGACAGGGTTGAAGCTTTCTTT	CASSFGDRVEAFF
.	TRBV5-4	TRBJ2-1	once	TGTGCCAGCAGCCCTCCGGGGCTAACCTACAATGAGCAGTTCTTC	CASSPPGLTYNEQFF
.	TRBV4-1	TRBJ1-4	.	TGCGCCAGCAGCCAAAGTCTATTGACAACTAATGAAAAACTGTTTTTT	CASSQSLLTTNEKLFF
.	TRBV29-1	TRBJ1-2	.	TGCAGCGTTGGACCGGGACACTCCAAGGGTGGCTACACCTTC	CSVGPGHSKGGYTF
.	TRBV19	TRBJ2-1	.	TGTGCCAGTAGTCTCGGGTATGAGCAGTTCTTC	CASSLGYEQFF
.	TRBV7-7	TRBJ2-1	.	TGTGCTAGCAGCCCCTTTCGACCTGGGGAGCAGTTCTTC	CASSPFRPGEQFF
.	TRBV15	TRBJ1-1	.	TGTGCCACCAGCAGAGGCTCGGGCCCCCGGGCAAACACTGAAGCTTTCTTT	CATSRGSGPRANTEAFF
TRBD1	TRBV6-5	TRBJ2-7	.	TGTGCCAGCCGGGACAGGGCCTACGAGCAGTACTTC	CASRDRAYEQYF
.	TRBV21-1	TRBJ2-3	.	TGTGCCAGCGACATAAGACCGGGACTAGCGGAAAGTGGCACAGATACGCAGTATTTT	CASDIRPGLAESGTDTQYF
.	TRBV30	TRBJ2-2	.	TGTGCCTGGAAGGCGGACCAGCAGACCGGGGAGCTGTTTTTT	CAWKADQQTGELFF
TRBD1	TRBV2	TRBJ1-5	few	TGTGCCAGCAGTACTGCGGACAGGAGCAATCAGCCCCAGCATTTT	CASSTADRSNQPQHF
.	TRBV6-1	TRBJ2-2	.	TGTGCGACCCCTTCGGGCAGGGTCCACACCGGGGAGCTGTTTTTT	CATPSGRVHTGELFF
.	TRBV5-1	TRBJ1-1	once	TGCGCCAGCAGCACCCCGGGGGACACTGAAGCTTTCTTT	CASSTPGDTEAFF
TRBD1	TRBV27	TRBJ1-1	.	TGTGCCAGCAGTATACAGGGGACTCTCACTGAAGCTTTCTTT	CASSIQGTLTEAFF
.	TRBV4-1	TRBJ1-2	.	TGCGCCAGCAGCGTGGCAGGTTTTAACTATGGCTACACCTTC	CASSVAGFNYGYTF
.	TRBV27	TRBJ2-7	.	TGTGCCAGCACCCTACCCACCTCCTACGAGCAGTACTTC	CASTLPTSYEQYF
.	TRBV29-1	TRBJ1-4	.	TGCAGCGTTGAAGATTTACGGGGGCAAGGTGAAAAACTGTTTTTT	CSVEDLRGQGEKLFF
TRBD2	TRBV19	TRBJ2-7	.	TGTGCCAGTAGTACGGGACTAGCGGGCGAGCAGTACTTC	CASSTGLAGEQYF
.	TRBV7-9	TRBJ1-1	.	TGTGCCAGCAGTATCACAGGGCACACTGAAGCTTTCTTT	CASSITGHTEAFF
.	TRBV30	TRBJ1-1	.	TGTGCCTGGAGGGGCCTCCCGGGAACTGAAGCTTTCTTT	CAWRGLPGTEAFF
TRBD2	TRBV4-1	TRBJ2-7	once	TGCGCCAGCAGCCAAGGTTCCTTACTAGCGCGTAGCTACGAGCAGTACTTC	CASSQGSLLARSYEQYF
.	TRBV19	TRBJ2-2	.	TGTGCCAGTAGTTGGGCGAACACCGGGGAGCTGTTTTTT	CASSWANTGELFF
.	TRBV28	TRBJ1-4	few	TGTGCCAGCGCCAGCTTCTATGAAAAACTGTTTTTT	CASASFYEKLFF
TRBD1	TRBV7-2	TRBJ1-4	once	TGTGCCAGCAGCTTATTAACAGGGGGCGATCTGTTTTTT	CASSLLTGGDLFF